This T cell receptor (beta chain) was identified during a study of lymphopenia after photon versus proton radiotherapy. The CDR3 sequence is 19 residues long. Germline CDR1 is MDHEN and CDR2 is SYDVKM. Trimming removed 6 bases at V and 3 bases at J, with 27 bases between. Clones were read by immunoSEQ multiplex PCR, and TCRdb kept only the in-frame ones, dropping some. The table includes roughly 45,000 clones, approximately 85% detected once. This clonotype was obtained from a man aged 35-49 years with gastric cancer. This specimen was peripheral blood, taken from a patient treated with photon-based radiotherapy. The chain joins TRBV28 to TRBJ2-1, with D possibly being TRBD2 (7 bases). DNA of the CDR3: TGTGCCAGCAGGTTTTCGCGGACCCGGGGGCTAGCGGACTACAATGAGCAGTTCTTC. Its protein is CASRFSRTRGLADYNEQFF.